These 31 T cell receptor beta chains were all obtained from the same sample, sequenced in a study of blood T cell repertoires in COVID-19. TCRdb's table, derived via immunoSEQ multiplex PCR, lists solely in-frame clones and lacks some. The data show 250,000 to 300,000 clones, around 90% seen once. What was sequenced was peripheral blood. The receptors come from a woman in her 50s who had recovered from COVID-19.

CDR3 bases: TGCGCCAGCAGAGAAGCGGCTAGCACAGATACGCAGTATTTT. It encodes CASREAASTDTQYF. The chain links TRBV5-1 to TRBJ2-3; D is possibly TRBD2 (5 bases). The length of the CDR3 is 14 residues. Trimming removed 5 bases at V and 0 bases at J, with 10 bases between. Germline values: CDR1 SGHRS, CDR2 YFSETQ. The full variable domain, in which reference TRBV5-1 and TRBJ2-3 provide the parts outside the CDR3, is KAGVTQTPRYLIKTRGQQVTLSCSPISGHRSVSWYQQTPGQGLQFLFEYFSETQRNKGNFPGRFSGRQFSNSRSEMNVSTLELGDSALYLCASREAASTDTQYFGPGTRLTVL.

CDR3 bases: TGTGCCAGCAGCCCGTCGTGGGGGGACTACGAGCAGTACTTC. This encodes CASSPSWGDYEQYF. The chain carries TRBV6-6 and TRBJ2-7, with D possibly being TRBD2 (6 bases). The CDR3 is 14 amino acids. Trimming took 6 bases from V and 3 from J, leaving 15 bases between them. CDR1 is MNHNY, CDR2 SVGAGI, per germline (reference sequence).

The chain employs TRBV9 and TRBJ2-6, with D possibly TRBD1 on 6 matching bases. The CDR3 runs 15 residues. Trimming pared 0 bases from V and 4 bases from J, leaving 8 bases between. Per the germline V gene, CDR1 is SGDLS and CDR2 is YYNGEE. CDR3 loop: CASSVGGHGANVLTF. The CDR3 DNA reads as TGTGCCAGCAGCGTAGGGGGGCACGGGGCCAACGTCCTGACTTTC. Together with reference TRBV9 and TRBJ2-6, the CDR3 gives the full variable domain: DSGVTQTPKHLITATGQRVTLRCSPRSGDLSVYWYQQSLDQGLQFLIQYYNGEERAKGNILERFSAQQFPDLHSELNLSSLELGDSALYFCASSVGGHGANVLTFGAGSRLTVL.

The rearrangement joins TRBV2 to TRBJ2-7, with D perhaps TRBD1 (5 bases). Germline V lookup: CDR1 SNHLY, CDR2 FYNNEI. The CDR3 sequence is 13 residues long. Trimming took 2 bases from V and 7 from J, leaving 12 bases between them. The CDR3 DNA follows: TGTGCCAGCAGTGAACAGGGTGCAGGGGAGCAGTACTTC. It specifies CASSEQGAGEQYF.

The gene calls are TRBV6-5 and TRBJ1-2, with 8 bases matching TRBD1. Germline CDR1 and CDR2: MNHEY and SVGAGI. The length of the CDR3 is 13 residues. Trimming removed 4 bases from V and 8 bases from J; junction bases left unmatched: 6. CDR3 amino acids: CASSFYRGEGYTF. The DNA for the CDR3 is TGTGCCAGCAGTTTCTACAGGGGGGAAGGCTACACCTTC.

This chain uses TRBV25-1 with TRBJ1-3; D is possibly TRBD1 (5 bases). Trimming left V 4 bases short and J 4 bases short, with 11 bases between. The CDR3 length is 14 residues. Germline values: CDR1 MGHDK, CDR2 SYGVNS. CDR3 residues: CASSVSGPGNTIYF. For the CDR3, the DNA is TGTGCCAGCAGTGTTTCAGGGCCCGGAAACACCATATATTTT.

V usage is TRBV7-6 and J usage is TRBJ1-1; possible D gene TRBD1, 5 bases. V lost 1 base and J lost 4, with 22 bases in between. The CDR3 loop spans 18 amino acids. Looked up from germline, CDR1 is SGHVS and CDR2 is FNYEAQ. CDR3 protein: CASSLVSEWRGAGTEAFF. DNA of the CDR3: TGTGCCAGCAGCTTAGTGAGTGAATGGCGGGGCGCCGGCACTGAAGCTTTCTTT.

The V call is TRBV7-9, the J call TRBJ1-2; 8 bases line up with TRBD1. V lost 3 bases and J lost 5; bases outside the gene matches: 2. Germline V gene lookup returns CDR1 SEHNR and CDR2 FQNEAQ (reference sequence). This CDR3 spans 13 amino acids. The CDR3 DNA sequence: TGTGCCAGCAGCTTGACAGGGGATTATGGCTACACCTTC. It is translated as CASSLTGDYGYTF.

The J gene is TRBJ1-4, the V gene TRBV5-6, with D tentatively TRBD1 (5 bases). Germline loops: CDR1 SGHDT, CDR2 YYEEEE. This CDR3 contains 16 residues. V shed 4 bases and J shed 1 base, with 14 bases lying between them. DNA of the CDR3: TGTGCCAGCAGCCCCTGGCAGCAGGGAACTAATGAAAAACTGTTTTTT. Residues: CASSPWQQGTNEKLFF. The full variable domain, rest sourced from reference TRBV5-6 and TRBJ1-4, is DAGVTQSPTHLIKTRGQQVTLRCSPKSGHDTVSWYQQALGQGPQFIFQYYEEEERQRGNFPDRFSGHQFPNYSSELNVNALLLGDSALYLCASSPWQQGTNEKLFFGSGTQLSVL.

This chain links TRBV6-5 with TRBJ2-3, with D possibly being TRBD2 (6 bases). The V gene's germline CDR1 is MNHEY and CDR2 SVGAGI. The V and J ends lost 7 bases and 2 bases respectively, with 10 bases between them. This CDR3 is 13 amino acids long. The CDR3 loop reads CASTGGPTDTQYF. CDR3 sequence (DNA): TGTGCCAGCACCGGGGGACCCACAGATACGCAGTATTTT.

Many counts were recorded for this clone. The chain recombines TRBV5-6 with TRBJ1-2; no clear D gene. From germline, CDR1 is SGHDT and CDR2 YYEEEE. V was cut by 2 bases and J by 4 bases, with 15 bases left in between. The CDR3 length is 15 residues. The CDR3 sequence: CASSFGSSPSYGYTF. The CDR3 DNA is TGTGCCAGCAGCTTTGGCTCCTCTCCCTCCTATGGCTACACCTTC.

The V and J genes are TRBV6-5 and TRBJ1-4; 10 bases line up with TRBD1. Germline V gene sequence: CDR1 MNHEY, CDR2 SVGAGI. Trimming cost V 7 bases and J 7 bases; bases outside gene matches: 6. The CDR3 loop spans 14 amino acids. The CDR3 reads CASTRTGGGEKLFF. The CDR3 coding sequence is TGTGCCAGCACTAGGACAGGGGGGGGTGAAAAACTGTTTTTT.

The chain links TRBV27 to TRBJ1-2; TRBD1 might be the D (6 bases). The length of the CDR3 is 12 residues. V was clipped by 7 bases and J by 4 bases, with 10 bases between them. Germline CDR1 and CDR2: MNHEY and SMNVEV (reference sequence). As DNA, the CDR3 is TGTGCCAGCATAGAGGACAGCTATGGCTACACCTTC. Translation gives CASIEDSYGYTF.

This clone was picked up one time. This chain links TRBV19 with TRBJ1-1, with D possibly being TRBD1 (6 bases). The length of the CDR3 is 15 residues. Germline-derived CDR1 and CDR2 are LNHDA and SQIVND (reference sequence). V lost 6 bases and J 0 bases, leaving 14 bases between the germline ends. The CDR3 spells CASSINRDVNTEAFF. The CDR3 DNA reads as TGTGCCAGTAGCATCAACAGGGATGTGAACACTGAAGCTTTCTTT.

The genes are TRBV25-1 and TRBJ2-2; 7 nucleotides line up with TRBD2. The J segment lost 8 bases and the V segment lost 7 bases, leaving 10 bases of the junction unmatched. Looked up from germline, CDR1 is MGHDK and CDR2 is SYGVNS. The CDR3 has 14 residues. The CDR3 loop is CASTDNRGVGELFF. CDR3 bases: TGTGCCAGCACTGACAACCGGGGGGTTGGGGAGCTGTTTTTT.

The chain is built from TRBV3-1 (or the pseudogene TRBV3-2) and TRBJ2-1; D perhaps matches TRBD2 (6 bases). Trimming stripped 4 bases from V and 7 bases from J, with 20 bases between. Per the germline V gene, CDR1 is LGHDT and CDR2 is YNNKEL (reference sequence). This CDR3 region has 16 residues. CDR3 DNA sequence: TGTGCCAGCAGCCTTCTCGGGACTCCCAAGGTAAATGAGCAGTTCTTC. Its translation: CASSLLGTPKVNEQFF.

The chain uses TRBV7-9 and TRBJ2-1; 11 nucleotides line up with TRBD2. In germline, CDR1 is SEHNR, CDR2 FQNEAQ (reference sequence). The CDR3 totals 16 residues. V was clipped by 5 bases and J by 6 bases; unmatched bases: 9. The CDR3 DNA reads as TGTGCCAGCAGCCTCCGAGAAGGACTAGCGGGCAATGAGCAGTTCTTC. Protein sequence: CASSLREGLAGNEQFF.

The chain is built from TRBV5-5 and TRBJ2-7, with a possible D match to TRBD1 (5 bases). Germline-derived CDR1 and CDR2 are SGHKS and YYEKEE (reference sequence). This CDR3 has 13 amino acids. The V end was cut by 4 bases, the J end by 5 bases, with 13 bases between. The CDR3 DNA reads as TGTGCCAGCAGCCTCTCAGGGTTCGACGAGCAGTACTTC. Its protein is CASSLSGFDEQYF.

The chain joins TRBV30 to TRBJ2-2, with 9 bases lining up with TRBD1. V trimming: 1 base; J trimming: 6 bases; junction bases outside the gene matches: 0. The CDR3 loop spans 13 amino acids. Germline V gene data show CDR1 as GTSNPN and CDR2 as SVGIG (reference sequence). CDR3 DNA: TGTGCCTGGAGTGGGACAGGGGCCGGGGAGCTGTTTTTT. It translates to CAWSGTGAGELFF.

This rearrangement joins TRBV5-1 to TRBJ1-1; tentative D call: TRBD1 (6 bases). The CDR3 contains 13 residues. The V gene lost 2 bases and the J gene lost 6 bases, with 11 bases spanning the gap. Germline V gives CDR1 SGHRS, CDR2 YFSETQ. CDR3 in amino acids: CASSFGGGSEAFF. CDR3 DNA: TGCGCCAGCAGCTTTGGGGGCGGGTCTGAAGCTTTCTTT. The variable domain in full, completed from reference TRBV5-1 and TRBJ1-1, reads KAGVTQTPRYLIKTRGQQVTLSCSPISGHRSVSWYQQTPGQGLQFLFEYFSETQRNKGNFPGRFSGRQFSNSRSEMNVSTLELGDSALYLCASSFGGGSEAFFGQGTRLTVV.

This clone was detected only a few times. The J gene is TRBJ2-1, the V gene TRBV5-4, with D possibly TRBD2 on 6 matching bases. The CDR3 extends over 13 amino acids. Trimming stripped 2 bases from V and 7 bases from J, with 10 bases between. The germline V gene encodes CDR1 SGHNT and CDR2 YYREEE (reference sequence). In DNA form, the CDR3 reads TGTGCCAGCAGCTTTGTGCTAGCGAATGAGCAGTTCTTC. This sequence encodes CASSFVLANEQFF.

The V and J genes are TRBV7-8 and TRBJ2-2, with 11 bases lining up with TRBD2. There are 17 residues in the CDR3. Losses at the gene ends were 4 bases for V and 7 bases for J; bases not matched to a gene: 11. Germline assignment: CDR1 SGHVS and CDR2 FQNEAQ. The CDR3 loop is CASSSPASGRLNGELFF. The DNA for the CDR3 is TGTGCCAGCAGCTCCCCGGCTAGCGGGAGGTTGAACGGGGAGCTGTTTTTT.

This clone was picked up one time. The chain is built from TRBV5-6 and TRBJ2-5; D might be TRBD1 (5 bases). Trimming cost V 4 bases and J 2 bases, with 12 bases left between them. The CDR3 covers 14 residues. The V gene's germline CDR1 is SGHDT and CDR2 YYEEEE. CDR3: CASSRGRQQETQYF. In nucleotides, the CDR3 is TGTGCCAGCAGCCGCGGCAGACAGCAAGAGACCCAGTACTTC.

The chain links TRBV20-1 to TRBJ1-2; D is unresolved. Germline values: CDR1 DFQATT, CDR2 SNEGSKA (reference sequence). Deletions cut 3 bases from V and 0 bases from J, with 8 bases between. The CDR3 is made up of 13 amino acids. DNA of the CDR3: TGCAGTGCTAGTTACATAACTAACTATGGCTACACCTTC. Residues: CSASYITNYGYTF.

V usage is TRBV4-2 and J usage is TRBJ2-5, with 9 bases lining up with TRBD2. V lost 1 base, J lost 13 bases, and 19 bases stayed unmatched. The CDR3 length is 17 residues. Germline V gene lookup returns CDR1 LGHNA and CDR2 YNFKEQ. CDR3 in amino acids: CASSQAVGRGGPRIVYF. CDR3 DNA: TGTGCCAGCAGCCAAGCCGTCGGGCGGGGGGGCCCACGTATCGTGTACTTC.

This clone was seen a single time. The chain couples TRBV9 to TRBJ1-6, with TRBD1 matching over 10 bases. V was pared by 3 bases and J by 9 bases, with 9 bases of the junction left unmatched. This CDR3 is 16 amino acids long. CDR1 and CDR2 (germline): SGDLS, YYNGEE. For the CDR3, the DNA is TGTGCCAGCAGCGAGGGACAGGGGTTATCTTCTTCACCCCTCCACTTT. Protein sequence: CASSEGQGLSSSPLHF. The full variable domain, rest sourced from reference TRBV9 and TRBJ1-6, is DSGVTQTPKHLITATGQRVTLRCSPRSGDLSVYWYQQSLDQGLQFLIQYYNGEERAKGNILERFSAQQFPDLHSELNLSSLELGDSALYFCASSEGQGLSSSPLHFGNGTRLTVT.

J is TRBJ2-1 and V is TRBV19, with 9 bases that match TRBD1. J gave up 8 bases and V 2 bases, and 7 bases lay outside the gene matches. CDR1 LNHDA and CDR2 SQIVND come from the germline V gene (reference sequence). This CDR3 comprises 15 residues. CDR3 DNA: TGTGCCAGTAGTATAAGGGACAGGGCCCTCGATGAGCAGTTCTTC. Translating it yields CASSIRDRALDEQFF. Full variable domain (remainder filled in from reference TRBV19 and TRBJ2-1): DGGITQSPKYLFRKEGQNVTLSCEQNLNHDAMYWYRQDPGQGLRLIYYSQIVNDFQKGDIAEGYSVSREKKESFPLTVTSAQKNPTAFYLCASSIRDRALDEQFFGPGTRLTVL.

The V and J genes are TRBV13 and TRBJ1-1; the D is unclear. CDR3 length: 14 residues. V was trimmed by 5 bases and J by 4 bases, leaving 14 bases between them. CDR1 is PRHDT, CDR2 FYEKMQ, per germline (reference sequence). DNA of the CDR3: TGTGCCAGCAGCCGGGAGGACGGTGGCACTGAAGCTTTCTTT. Translation: CASSREDGGTEAFF.

The chain joins TRBV6-1 to TRBJ2-7; a possible D gene is TRBD2 (6 bases). Between the trimmed V and J ends, which lost 5 bases and 3 bases, there was a span of 8 bases. Germline V gene sequence: CDR1 MNHNS, CDR2 SASEGT. The length of the CDR3 is 12 residues. The CDR3 DNA sequence: TGTGCCAGCAGTCCCGGGAGCTACGAGCAGTACTTC. Its translation: CASSPGSYEQYF.

This sequence joins TRBV19 and TRBJ1-1; possible D gene TRBD1, 6 bases. The CDR3 is 12 amino acids. Germline CDR1 LNHDA, CDR2 SQIVND (reference sequence). Trimming pared 10 bases from V and 5 bases from J, leaving 14 bases between. Here the CDR3 reads CATGTGRTEAFF. The DNA for the CDR3 is TGTGCCACAGGAACAGGGAGAACTGAAGCTTTCTTT.

The V gene is TRBV6-2 or TRBV6-3, the J gene TRBJ1-5; D unresolved. Trimming stripped 5 bases from V and 0 bases from J, with 14 bases between. The CDR3 is 16 residues long. Germline V gene lookup returns CDR1 MNHEY and CDR2 SVGEGT. The CDR3 here is CASSLVGGFSNQPQHF. The DNA of the CDR3 is TGTGCCAGCAGTCTTGTGGGCGGGTTTAGCAATCAGCCCCAGCATTTT.